Listed below are T cell receptor beta chains from one sample, sequenced in a study of shared clonotypes between healthy human individuals. Produced via immunoSEQ multiplex PCR; TCRdb's table is partial and in-frame only. The data hold some 1.5 million clones, with nearly 99% observed a single time. Sequenced input: naive CD4+ T cells sorted from blood. The receptors originated from a man aged 25-40 years in good health. Both conserved end residues are part of each CDR3. The D gene is left open where the match is weak. Only some rows state a clone size, as once, few, many or a class for expanded clones.

TRBD1 | TRBJ1-2 | TRBV13 | NA | TGTGCCAGCAGCTTAGGTGGGGTAACCGGGACAGGGAGGAGCGGCTACACCTTC | CASSLGGVTGTGRSGYTF
NA | TRBJ2-1 | TRBV7-2 | NA | TGTGCCAGCAGCCTGGACCCGACGGGGGTCTATGAGCAGTTCTTC | CASSLDPTGVYEQFF
NA | TRBJ2-3 | TRBV10-3 | NA | TGTGCCATCAGTGAGTCGGGGACTTTCACAGATACGCAGTATTTT | CAISESGTFTDTQYF
TRBD2 | TRBJ2-6 | TRBV7-2 | NA | TGTGCCAGCAGCTTCGTGTCTAGCGGGAGAGGGTCTGGGGCCAACGTCCTGACTTTC | CASSFVSSGRGSGANVLTF
NA | TRBJ1-1 | TRBV20-1 | NA | TGCAGTGCCCCTGGTGCTTTCTTT | CSAPGAFF
TRBD2 | TRBJ2-1 | TRBV5-1 | NA | TGCGCCAGCAGCTGGACTAGCGGGATTAACAATGAGCAGTTCTTC | CASSWTSGINNEQFF
NA | TRBJ2-1 | TRBV6-5 | NA | TGTGCCAGCCGAGAGGTTGGAAAGAATGAGCAGTTCTTC | CASREVGKNEQFF
NA | TRBJ2-5 | TRBV5-6 | NA | TGTGCCAGCACCTCCCAAACCGAGGCTGGAAAGACCCAGTACTTC | CASTSQTEAGKTQYF
NA | TRBJ2-7 | TRBV7-9 | once | TGTGCCAGCAGCCCAGCCGCGGGTACCAACCTCTACGAGCAGTACTTC | CASSPAAGTNLYEQYF
NA | TRBJ2-1 | TRBV23-1 | NA | TGCGCCAGGGGCAGCCAGTCCTACAATGAGCAGTTCTTC | CARGSQSYNEQFF
NA | TRBJ2-1 | TRBV15 | NA | TGTGCCACCAGCAGAGACTACTCCGGGACAAATGAGCAGTTCTTC | CATSRDYSGTNEQFF
NA | TRBJ2-1 | TRBV23-1 | NA | TGCGCCAGCAGCCGACGGACGGGTGAGCAGTTCTTC | CASSRRTGEQFF
NA | TRBJ2-3 | TRBV18 | NA | TGTGCCAGCTCACCATCAGTTAGCACAGATACGCAGTATTTT | CASSPSVSTDTQYF
TRBD2 | TRBJ2-7 | TRBV5-5 | NA | TGTGCCAGCAGCTCCTTAGCGGGGACCCCCTACGAGCAGTACTTC | CASSSLAGTPYEQYF
NA | TRBJ2-3 | TRBV18 | NA | TGTGCCAGCTCACCATTGGAAGATACGCAGTATTTT | CASSPLEDTQYF
NA | TRBJ2-5 | TRBV6-6 | NA | TGTGCCAGCAGTTACGAAGCCCGGGAGACCCAGTACTTC | CASSYEARETQYF
TRBD1 | TRBJ2-3 | TRBV7-2 | NA | TGTGCCAGCAGTTACAGGGGGGTAAACACAGATACGCAGTATTTT | CASSYRGVNTDTQYF
NA | TRBJ2-5 | TRBV27 | NA | TGTGCCAGCAGACGATCCGAAGAGACCCAGTACTTC | CASRRSEETQYF
NA | TRBJ2-7 | TRBV2 | NA | TGTGCCAGCAGTGATGCAGGAGGCAACTACGAGCAGTACTTC | CASSDAGGNYEQYF
NA | TRBJ1-2 | TRBV28 | NA | TGTGCCACCCTCGGCAGGGGCTTTTACTATGGCTACACCTTC | CATLGRGFYYGYTF
TRBD2 | TRBJ2-5 | TRBV11-2 | NA | TGTGCCAGCAGCCTCGGACTAGCCAAAGAGACCCAGTACTTC | CASSLGLAKETQYF
TRBD2 | TRBJ2-1 | TRBV4-3 | NA | TGCGCCAGCAGCTCCCGGACACGAACTAGCGGGAGATCCCCCTACAATGAGCAGTTCTTC | CASSSRTRTSGRSPYNEQFF
NA | TRBJ2-7 | TRBV19 | NA | TGTGCCAGAATCAGGGGTTTCATTCCCCCGTTCTACGAGCAGTACTTC | CARIRGFIPPFYEQYF
NA | TRBJ2-7 | TRBV2 | NA | TGTGCCAGCAGTCGAGATATAGGAGTCCCCTCCGAGCAGTACTTC | CASSRDIGVPSEQYF
TRBD1 | TRBJ1-4 | TRBV28 | NA | TGTGCCAGCAGTTTATTCAGGGGGGATAATGAAAAACTGTTTTTT | CASSLFRGDNEKLFF
NA | TRBJ1-2 | TRBV6-1 | NA | TGTGCCAGCAGTGAAGCGCTTGACCTAAACTATGGCTACACCTTC | CASSEALDLNYGYTF
NA | TRBJ1-4 | TRBV19 | NA | TGTGCCAGTAGTCTACCAGGGATTGAAAAACTGTTTTTT | CASSLPGIEKLFF
TRBD1 | TRBJ1-1 | TRBV6-5 | NA | TGTGCCAGCAGTTACCCCGGGACAGGGCGTACTGAAGCTTTCTTT | CASSYPGTGRTEAFF
NA | TRBJ2-1 | TRBV4-3 | NA | TGCGCCAGCAGCCAAGGTAGCGCCTACAATGAGCAGTTCTTC | CASSQGSAYNEQFF
NA | TRBJ2-7 | TRBV19 | NA | TGTGCCAGTAGGGAACATGTCCCCCCCTACGAGCAGTACTTC | CASREHVPPYEQYF
NA | TRBJ2-6 | TRBV7-7 | NA | TGTGCTAGCAGCCCAAGCTCTGGGGCCAACGTCCTGACTTTC | CASSPSSGANVLTF
TRBD1 | TRBJ2-5 | TRBV29-1 | NA | TGCAGCGTCAAGGACAGGCAAGAGACCCAGTACTTC | CSVKDRQETQYF
NA | TRBJ1-5 | TRBV6-6 | NA | TGTGCCAGCAGTTACGAAGGCTTTAGTCAGCCCCAGCATTTT | CASSYEGFSQPQHF
TRBD1 | TRBJ1-5 | TRBV28 | NA | TGTGCCAGCAGGGCGGGACAGGGCTATCAGCCCCAGCATTTT | CASRAGQGYQPQHF
NA | TRBJ2-7 | TRBV9 | NA | TGTGCCAGCAGCGTAGACACAGGGAGCGGTTACGAGCAGTACTTC | CASSVDTGSGYEQYF
NA | TRBJ1-3 | TRBV9 | NA | TGTGCCAGCAGCGTAGGGGGTACTGGAAACACCATATATTTT | CASSVGGTGNTIYF
NA | TRBJ1-1 | TRBV28 | NA | TGTGCCAGCATCTTGGGGGGCGCAGGGACTGAAGCTTTCTTT | CASILGGAGTEAFF
NA | TRBJ1-4 | TRBV6-5 | NA | TGTGCCAGCAGTTACGTCGGGACGGGGAATGAAAAACTGTTTTTT | CASSYVGTGNEKLFF
TRBD1 | TRBJ2-7 | TRBV15 | NA | TGTGCCACCAGCAGAGTGGGGACAGCTCTAGAGCAGTACTTC | CATSRVGTALEQYF
NA | TRBJ2-1 | TRBV19 | NA | TGTGCCAGTAGTATATCCCTCGGTGAGCAGTTCTTC | CASSISLGEQFF
NA | TRBJ1-5 | TRBV6-1 | NA | TGTGCGAGTGGCAGGGTGGGCAATCAGCCCCAGCATTTT | CASGRVGNQPQHF
NA | TRBJ1-3 | TRBV19 | NA | TGTGCCAGTAGTATCCGGTTGGAGTATTTGGTTGGAAACACCATATATTTT | CASSIRLEYLVGNTIYF
TRBD2 | TRBJ2-1 | TRBV7-6 | NA | TGTGCCAGCAGCGCCAGGACTAGCGGGACTTACAATGAGCAGTTCTTC | CASSARTSGTYNEQFF
NA | TRBJ1-5 | TRBV11-2 | NA | TGTGCCAGCAGCTTAGGGGCTTATAGCAATCAGCCCCAGCATTTT | CASSLGAYSNQPQHF
NA | TRBJ2-2 | TRBV19 | NA | TGTGCCAGTAGTATAGTTTTGTTGGTCACCGGGGAGCTGTTTTTT | CASSIVLLVTGELFF
NA | TRBJ1-2 | TRBV28 | once | TGTGCCAGCACGCCCGAGGGCGGTAGGTGGTACTATGGCTACACCTTC | CASTPEGGRWYYGYTF
TRBD2 | TRBJ2-7 | TRBV6-5 | NA | TGTGCCAGCAGCCGTACTAGCGTATCCTACGAGCAGTACTTC | CASSRTSVSYEQYF
TRBD1 | TRBJ2-7 | TRBV18 | NA | TGTGCCAGCACCGACTTGGCGACAGGGGGTCGGGAGCAGTACTTC | CASTDLATGGREQYF
NA | TRBJ1-1 | TRBV29-1 | NA | TGCAGCGTGGTGGGACACCTCAACACTGAAGCTTTCTTT | CSVVGHLNTEAFF
NA | TRBJ1-4 | TRBV7-8 | few | TGTGCCAGCAGCTTAGTAGGCGTAACTAATGAAAAACTGTTTTTT | CASSLVGVTNEKLFF
NA | TRBJ2-7 | TRBV15 | once | TGTGCCACCAGCGGAACCGGGACACTTTACGAGCAGTACTTC | CATSGTGTLYEQYF
TRBD1 | TRBJ2-3 | TRBV4-3 | NA | TGCGCCAGCAGCCATGGGACAGGGGGCCGAGATACGCAGTATTTT | CASSHGTGGRDTQYF
NA | TRBJ2-1 | TRBV10-3 | NA | TGTGCCATCAGTGATCTCCTAGAGCAGTTCTTC | CAISDLLEQFF